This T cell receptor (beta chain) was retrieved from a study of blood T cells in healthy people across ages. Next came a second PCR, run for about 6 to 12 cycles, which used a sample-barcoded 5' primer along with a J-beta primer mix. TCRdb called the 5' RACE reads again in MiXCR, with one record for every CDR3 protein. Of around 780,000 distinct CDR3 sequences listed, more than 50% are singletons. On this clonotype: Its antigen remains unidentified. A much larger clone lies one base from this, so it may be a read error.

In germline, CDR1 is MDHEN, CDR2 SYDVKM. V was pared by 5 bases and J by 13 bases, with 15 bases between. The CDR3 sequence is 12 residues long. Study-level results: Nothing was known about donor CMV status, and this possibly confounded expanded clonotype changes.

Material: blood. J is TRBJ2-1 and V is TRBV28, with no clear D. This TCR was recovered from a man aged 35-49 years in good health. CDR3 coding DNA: TGTGCCAGCAGTGGAGTCCAAGAGACCCAGTTCTTC. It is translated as CASSGVQETQFF.